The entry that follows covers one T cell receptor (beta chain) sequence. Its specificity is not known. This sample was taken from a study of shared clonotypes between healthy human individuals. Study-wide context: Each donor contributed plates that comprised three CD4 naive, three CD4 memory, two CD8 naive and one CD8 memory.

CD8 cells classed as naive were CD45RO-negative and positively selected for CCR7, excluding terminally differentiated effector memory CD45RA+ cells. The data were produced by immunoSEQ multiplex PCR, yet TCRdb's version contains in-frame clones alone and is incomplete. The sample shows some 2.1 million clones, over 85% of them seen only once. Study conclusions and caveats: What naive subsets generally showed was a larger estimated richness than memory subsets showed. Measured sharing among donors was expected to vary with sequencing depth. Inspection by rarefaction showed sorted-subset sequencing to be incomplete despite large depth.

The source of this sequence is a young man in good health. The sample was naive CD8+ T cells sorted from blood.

The chain's CDR3 is CASSWEGTTEAFF. In nucleotides, the CDR3 is TGTGCCAGTAGTTGGGAGGGAACCACTGAAGCTTTCTTT. V is TRBV19 and J is TRBJ1-1; D uncertain. The CDR3 has 13 amino acids. V was trimmed by 5 bases and J by 4 bases, leaving 11 bases between them. Per germline, CDR1 LNHDA and CDR2 SQIVND (reference sequence).